The clone carrying this T cell receptor (beta chain) has a single count. What it binds is not known. Only in-frame clones appear in the TCRdb table, and some are missing; sequencing was by immunoSEQ multiplex PCR. The sample has 95,000 to 110,000 clones, 88% seen once. The length of the CDR3 is 15 residues. V lost 6 bases, J lost 8 bases, and 13 bases stayed unmatched. Germline V gene data show CDR1 as SQVTM and CDR2 as ANQGSEA. This entry is derived from a study of T cell responses to AZD1222 COVID-19 vaccine. The study, taken as a whole, reports: Nearly half of spike-specific TCRs reportedly target variant regions that are unmutated in the B.1.351 and B.1.1.7 variants. Once two AZD1222 doses were given, Spike-specific TCR breadth and depth went up.

This TCR came from an adult in good health. This chain joins TRBV29-1 and TRBJ2-5; 12 bases agree with TRBD1. The sample in question was peripheral blood, obtained on day 0 of AZD1222 vaccination. The CDR3 spells CSVQTGTGGAATQYF. The CDR3 DNA reads TGCAGCGTCCAAACGGGGACAGGGGGCGCCGCCACCCAGTACTTC.